This T cell receptor beta chain comes out of a study of blood T cell repertoires in COVID-19. At the level of the study: The samples span acute and convalescent COVID-19 from the United States, Italy and Spain. The cDNA or gDNA used as material had been derived from T cells, B-cell-depleted T cells, or PBMCs.

One Seattle source followed patients from active infection through their disease course. In the authors' workflow: How many nucleated cells were present was estimated from reference gene primer amplification. Sequencing was performed with immunoSEQ multiplex PCR; in TCRdb, only in-frame clones are kept and a portion is missing. V and J calls plus clone size are reproduced from that table; the DNA served to infer D and trimming. This repertoire shows approximately 180,000 clones, about 83% found once; its top ten account for under 15%. V shed 7 bases and J 4 bases; nucleotides not matched to a gene: 8. Per germline, CDR1 SGHNT and CDR2 YYREEE (reference sequence). CDR3 length: 15 residues.

V gene TRBV5-4 combines with J gene TRBJ1-1; TRBD1 matches 12 bases. Sequenced sample: peripheral blood. The sequence came from a woman in her seventies with COVID-19, enrolled during active disease. CDR3: CASAPGQGAGTEAFF. Written as DNA, the CDR3 is TGTGCCAGCGCACCGGGACAGGGGGCGGGCACTGAAGCTTTCTTT.